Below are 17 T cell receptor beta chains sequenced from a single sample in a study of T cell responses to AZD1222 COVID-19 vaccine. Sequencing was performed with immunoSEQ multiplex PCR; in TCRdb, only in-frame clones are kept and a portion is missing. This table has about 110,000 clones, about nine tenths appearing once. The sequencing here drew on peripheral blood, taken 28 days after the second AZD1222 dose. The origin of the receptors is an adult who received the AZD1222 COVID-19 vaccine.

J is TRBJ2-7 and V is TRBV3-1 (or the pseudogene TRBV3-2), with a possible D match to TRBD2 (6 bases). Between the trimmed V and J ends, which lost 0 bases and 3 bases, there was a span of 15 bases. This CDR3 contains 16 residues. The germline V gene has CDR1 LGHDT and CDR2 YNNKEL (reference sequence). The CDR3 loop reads CASSQDRLRGRYEQYF. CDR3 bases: TGTGCCAGCAGCCAAGATCGGTTGCGGGGCCGCTACGAGCAGTACTTC.

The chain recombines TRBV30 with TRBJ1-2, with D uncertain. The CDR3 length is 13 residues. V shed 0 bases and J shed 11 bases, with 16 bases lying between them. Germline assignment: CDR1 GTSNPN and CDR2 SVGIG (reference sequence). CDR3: CAWSVSSGFGYTF. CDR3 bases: TGTGCCTGGAGTGTTTCCTCGGGTTTTGGTTACACCTTC. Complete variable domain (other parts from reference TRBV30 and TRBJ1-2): SQTIHQWPATLVQPVGSPLSLECTVEGTSNPNLYWYRQAAGRGLQLLFYSVGIGQISSEVPQNLSASRPQDRQFILSSKKLLLSDSGFYLCAWSVSSGFGYTFGSGTRLTVV.

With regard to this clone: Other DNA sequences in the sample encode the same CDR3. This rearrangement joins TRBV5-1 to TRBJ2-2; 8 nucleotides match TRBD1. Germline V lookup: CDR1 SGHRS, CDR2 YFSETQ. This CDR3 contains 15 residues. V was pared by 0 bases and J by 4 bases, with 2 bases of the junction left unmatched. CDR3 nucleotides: TGCGCCAGCAGCTTGGGACAGGGGAGCACCGGGGAGCTGTTTTTT. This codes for CASSLGQGSTGELFF.

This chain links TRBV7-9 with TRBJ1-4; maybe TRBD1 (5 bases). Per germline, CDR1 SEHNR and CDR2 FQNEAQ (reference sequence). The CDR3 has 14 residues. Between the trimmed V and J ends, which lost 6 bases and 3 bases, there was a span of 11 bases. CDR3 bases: TGTGCCAGCAGGGGACGAGGGGCTAATGAAAAACTGTTTTTT. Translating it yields CASRGRGANEKLFF. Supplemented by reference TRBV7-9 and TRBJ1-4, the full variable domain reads DTGVSQNPRHKITKRGQNVTFRCDPISEHNRLYWYRQTLGQGPEFLTYFQNEAQLEKSRLLSDRFSAERPKGSFSTLEIQRTEQGDSAMYLCASRGRGANEKLFFGSGTQLSVL.

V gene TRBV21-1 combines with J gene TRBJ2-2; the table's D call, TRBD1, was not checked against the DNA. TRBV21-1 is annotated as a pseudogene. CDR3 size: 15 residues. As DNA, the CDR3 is TGTGCCAGCAGCTGGCACCAATTGAACACCGGGGAGCTGTTTTTT. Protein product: CASSWHQLNTGELFF.

Here the CDR3 DNA reads TGTGCCAGCAGCCAACGGACAGGGAGGTCTAACTATGGCTACACCTTC. Translating it yields CASSQRTGRSNYGYTF. The gene calls are TRBV3-1 (or the pseudogene TRBV3-2) and TRBJ1-2, with 8 positions matching TRBD1. V shed 2 bases, J shed 0 bases, and the junction held 5 bases outside the gene matches. The CDR3 runs 16 residues. The V gene's germline CDR1 is LGHDT and CDR2 YNNKEL (reference sequence).

CDR3 protein: CASTPRGASTGELFF. The CDR3 DNA reads TGTGCCAGTACGCCACGGGGGGCGAGCACCGGGGAGCTGTTTTTT. The rearrangement uses TRBV7-6 and TRBJ2-2, with a possible D match to TRBD2 (7 bases). The germline V gene has CDR1 SGHVS and CDR2 FNYEAQ. Trimming stripped 9 bases from V and 4 bases from J, with 18 bases between. The CDR3 covers 15 residues.

The CDR3 reads CASRQKSTRGDNYNEQFF. CDR3 DNA sequence: TGTGCCAGCAGACAAAAATCAACACGGGGGGATAATTACAATGAGCAGTTCTTC. The chain uses TRBV14 and TRBJ2-1, with 7 bases lining up with TRBD2. Losses at the gene ends were 6 bases for V and 4 bases for J; bases not matched to a gene: 18. The germline CDR1 and CDR2 sequences are SGHDN and FVKESK. The CDR3 is made up of 18 amino acids.

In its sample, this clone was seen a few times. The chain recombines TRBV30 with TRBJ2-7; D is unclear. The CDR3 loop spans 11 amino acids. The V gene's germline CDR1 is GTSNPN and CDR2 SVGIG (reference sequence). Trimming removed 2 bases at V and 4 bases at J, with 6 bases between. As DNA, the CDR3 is TGTGCCTGGAGTTCGTCTTACGAGCAGTACTTC. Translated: CAWSSSYEQYF.

The CDR3 DNA reads as TGTGCCAGCAGCTCGGCCGGGACAGGGGGCTATGGTGAGCAGTTCTTC. This sequence encodes CASSSAGTGGYGEQFF. This rearrangement joins TRBV7-3 to TRBJ2-1, with TRBD1 matching 12 bases. This CDR3 is 16 amino acids long. V was clipped by 4 bases and J by 9 bases; unmatched bases: 10. CDR1 is SGHTA and CDR2 is FQGTGA in the germline V gene.

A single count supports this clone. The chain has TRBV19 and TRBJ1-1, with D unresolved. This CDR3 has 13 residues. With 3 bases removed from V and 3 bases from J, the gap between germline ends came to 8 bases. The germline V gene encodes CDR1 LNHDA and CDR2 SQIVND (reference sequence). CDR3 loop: CASSIGRHTEAFF. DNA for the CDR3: TGTGCCAGTAGTATCGGTCGGCACACTGAAGCTTTCTTT.

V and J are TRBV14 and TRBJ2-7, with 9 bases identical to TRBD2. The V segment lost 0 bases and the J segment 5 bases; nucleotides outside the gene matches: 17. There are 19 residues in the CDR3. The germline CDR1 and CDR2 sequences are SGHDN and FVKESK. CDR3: CASSQDDRDEAGGPHEQYF. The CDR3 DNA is TGTGCCAGCAGCCAAGATGACAGGGACGAGGCGGGAGGGCCACACGAGCAGTACTTC. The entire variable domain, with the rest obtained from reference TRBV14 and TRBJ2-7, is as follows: EAGVTQFPSHSVIEKGQTVTLRCDPISGHDNLYWYRRVMGKEIKFLLHFVKESKQDESGMPNNRFLAERTGGTYSTLKVQPAELEDSGVYFCASSQDDRDEAGGPHEQYFGPGTRLTVT.

Here the CDR3 reads CAISEGTTNEKLFF. In nucleotides, the CDR3 is TGTGCCATCAGCGAAGGGACAACTAATGAAAAACTGTTTTTT. This chain connects TRBV10-3 to TRBJ1-4; no definite D call. The V and J ends lost 6 bases and 0 bases respectively, with 8 bases between them. Per germline, CDR1 ENHRY and CDR2 SYGVKD. The CDR3 runs to 14 residues.

The DNA of the CDR3 is TGTGCCAGCAGTCGCACTAGCGGGGCCACAGATACGCAGTATTTT. Translation: CASSRTSGATDTQYF. The chain uses TRBV6-5 and TRBJ2-3, with TRBD2 matching over 10 bases. The CDR3 runs to 15 residues. The V gene's germline CDR1 is MNHEY and CDR2 SVGAGI. With V trimmed by 5 bases and J by 2 bases, 4 bases remained unmatched.

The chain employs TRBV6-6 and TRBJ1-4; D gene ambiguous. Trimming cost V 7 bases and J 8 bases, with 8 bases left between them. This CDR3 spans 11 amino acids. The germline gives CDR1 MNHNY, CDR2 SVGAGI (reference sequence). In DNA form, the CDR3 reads TGTGCCAGCACACCCGGAGAAAAACTGTTTTTT. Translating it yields CASTPGEKLFF.

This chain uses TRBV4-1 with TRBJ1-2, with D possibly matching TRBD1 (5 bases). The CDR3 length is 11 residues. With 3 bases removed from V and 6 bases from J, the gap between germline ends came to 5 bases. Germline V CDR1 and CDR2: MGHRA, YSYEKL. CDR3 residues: CASSQGDGYTF. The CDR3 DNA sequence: TGCGCCAGCAGCCAGGGGGATGGCTACACCTTC.

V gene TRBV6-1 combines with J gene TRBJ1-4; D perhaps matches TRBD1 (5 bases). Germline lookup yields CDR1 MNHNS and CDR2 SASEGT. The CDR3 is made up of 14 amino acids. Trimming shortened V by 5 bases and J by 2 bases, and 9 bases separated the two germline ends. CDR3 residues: CASSQQATNEKLFF. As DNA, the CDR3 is TGTGCCAGCAGTCAACAGGCGACTAATGAAAAACTGTTTTTT.